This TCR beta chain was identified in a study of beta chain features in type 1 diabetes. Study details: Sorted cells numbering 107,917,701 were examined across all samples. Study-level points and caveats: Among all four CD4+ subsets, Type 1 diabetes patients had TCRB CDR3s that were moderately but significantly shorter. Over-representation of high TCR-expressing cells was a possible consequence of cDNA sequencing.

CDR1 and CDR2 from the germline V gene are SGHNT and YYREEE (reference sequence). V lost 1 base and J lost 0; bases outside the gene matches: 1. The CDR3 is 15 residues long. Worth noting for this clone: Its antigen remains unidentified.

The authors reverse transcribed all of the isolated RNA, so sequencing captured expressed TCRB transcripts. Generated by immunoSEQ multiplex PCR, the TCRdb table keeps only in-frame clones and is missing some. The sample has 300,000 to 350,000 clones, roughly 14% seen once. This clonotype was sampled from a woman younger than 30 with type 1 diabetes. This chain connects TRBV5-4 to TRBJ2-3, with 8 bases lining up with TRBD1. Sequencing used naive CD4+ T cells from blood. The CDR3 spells CASSLRTGSTDTQYF. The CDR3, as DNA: TGTGCCAGCAGCTTGAGGACAGGGAGCACAGATACGCAGTATTTT.